This is a list of T cell receptor beta chains from one sample in a study of T cell changes during pregnancy in multiple sclerosis. Repertoires were generated with immunoSEQ multiplex PCR, while TCRdb's copy carries only in-frame clones and drops some. This sample yields about 24,000 clones, of which around nine tenths are seen a single time; around 0.97% belongs to the top ten. The sample in question was CD4+ T cells from peripheral blood mononuclear cells, obtained in the second trimester of pregnancy. These receptors came from a female donor in good health, enrolled as a control in a pregnancy study. The CDR3 runs from the conserved cysteine through the conserved F or W.

TRBJ2-7,TRBV10-3,CAIRDQFKGAGGDEQYF
TRBJ2-7,TRBV2,CASSGKGLLNYEQYF
TRBJ2-1,TRBV7-8,CASSEREGHYEQFF
TRBJ2-7,TRBV2,CASGQDRPPSYEQYF
TRBJ2-3,TRBV7-9,CASSPGQGSDTQYF
TRBJ2-1,TRBV2,CASSTGTSNRADEQFF
TRBJ1-1,TRBV29-1,CSVEQGGTEAFF
TRBJ2-5,TRBV27,CASSPIAGVEKAQYF
TRBJ1-3,TRBV4-2,CASSQDRGASSGNTIYF
TRBJ1-6,TRBV5-1,CASSFGAGGSPLHF
TRBJ1-1,TRBV7-2,CASSLARGDEAFF
TRBJ2-2,TRBV25-1,CASIPSGQGLNTGELFF
TRBJ2-5,TRBV9,CASSPGQGNKETQYF
TRBJ2-5,TRBV18,CASSPAQQETQYF
TRBJ1-5,TRBV4-1,CASSQVRQGPNQPQHF
TRBJ2-3,TRBV5-1,CASSLGQGRPTDTQYF
TRBJ2-2,TRBV11-2,CASRGTGTVNTGELFF